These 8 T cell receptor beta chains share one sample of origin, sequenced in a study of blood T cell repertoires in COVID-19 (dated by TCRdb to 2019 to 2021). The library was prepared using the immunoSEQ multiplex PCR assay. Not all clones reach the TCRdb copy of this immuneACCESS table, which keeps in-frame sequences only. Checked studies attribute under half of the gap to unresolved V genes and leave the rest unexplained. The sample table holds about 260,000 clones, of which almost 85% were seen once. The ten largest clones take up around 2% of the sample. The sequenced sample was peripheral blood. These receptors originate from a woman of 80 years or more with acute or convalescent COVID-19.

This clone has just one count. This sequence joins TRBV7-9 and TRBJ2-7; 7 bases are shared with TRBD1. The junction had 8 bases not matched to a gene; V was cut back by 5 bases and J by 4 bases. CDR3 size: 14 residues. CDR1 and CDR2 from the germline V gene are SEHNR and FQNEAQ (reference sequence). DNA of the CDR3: TGTGCCAGCAGCCTGGGGACAGAGATATACGAGCAGTACTTC. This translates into CASSLGTEIYEQYF. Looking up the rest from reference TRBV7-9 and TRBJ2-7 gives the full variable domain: DTGVSQNPRHKITKRGQNVTFRCDPISEHNRLYWYRQTLGQGPEFLTYFQNEAQLEKSRLLSDRFSAERPKGSFSTLEIQRTEQGDSAMYLCASSLGTEIYEQYFGPGTRLTVT.

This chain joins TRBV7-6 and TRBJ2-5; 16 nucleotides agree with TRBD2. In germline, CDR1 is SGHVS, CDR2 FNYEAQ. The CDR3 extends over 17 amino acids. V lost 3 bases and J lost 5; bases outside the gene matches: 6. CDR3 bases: TGTGCCAGCAGCTTGGGACTAGCGGGGGGGCGGAGGGAGACCCAGTACTTC. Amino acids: CASSLGLAGGRRETQYF.

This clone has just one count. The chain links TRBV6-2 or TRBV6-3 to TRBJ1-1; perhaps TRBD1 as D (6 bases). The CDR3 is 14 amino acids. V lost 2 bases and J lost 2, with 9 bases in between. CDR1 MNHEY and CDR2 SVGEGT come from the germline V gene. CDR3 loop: CASSYGQRNTEAFF. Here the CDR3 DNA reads TGTGCCAGCAGTTACGGACAGAGAAACACTGAAGCTTTCTTT.

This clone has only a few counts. CDR3 protein: CASSPFGQSRETQYF. CDR3 nucleotide sequence: TGTGCCAGCAGCCCTTTCGGACAGTCTCGGGAGACCCAGTACTTC. The J gene is TRBJ2-5, the V gene TRBV7-9, with a tentative D call TRBD1 (6 bases). In germline, CDR1 is SEHNR, CDR2 FQNEAQ (reference sequence). The CDR3 is 15 amino acids. V lost 5 bases and J lost 5, with 18 bases in between. The full variable domain, its missing parts supplied by reference TRBV7-9 and TRBJ2-5, is DTGVSQNPRHKITKRGQNVTFRCDPISEHNRLYWYRQTLGQGPEFLTYFQNEAQLEKSRLLSDRFSAERPKGSFSTLEIQRTEQGDSAMYLCASSPFGQSRETQYFGPGTRLLVL.

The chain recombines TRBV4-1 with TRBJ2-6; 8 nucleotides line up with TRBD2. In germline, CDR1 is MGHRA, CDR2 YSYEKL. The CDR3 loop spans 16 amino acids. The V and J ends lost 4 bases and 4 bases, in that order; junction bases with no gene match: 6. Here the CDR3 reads CASSPSGGSGANVLTF. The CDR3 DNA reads TGCGCCAGCAGCCCCAGCGGGGGTTCCGGGGCCAACGTCCTGACTTTC.

The CDR3 DNA sequence: TGTGCCAGCAGCCAAAGGGGGGCCGGGACAGGGGCCGGAGAGACCCAGTACTTC. Protein product: CASSQRGAGTGAGETQYF. The chain combines TRBV14 with TRBJ2-5, with 10 bases that match TRBD1. CDR3 length: 18 residues. The V gene's germline CDR1 is SGHDN and CDR2 FVKESK. V trimming: 2 bases; J trimming: 4 bases; junction bases outside the gene matches: 13.

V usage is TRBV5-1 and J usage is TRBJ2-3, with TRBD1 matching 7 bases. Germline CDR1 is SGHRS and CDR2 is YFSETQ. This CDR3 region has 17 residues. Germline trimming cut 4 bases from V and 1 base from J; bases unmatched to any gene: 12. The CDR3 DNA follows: TGCGCCAGCAGCGTGGGGGACAGAACTTCCCGCACAGATACGCAGTATTTT. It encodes CASSVGDRTSRTDTQYF.

CDR3 DNA: TGCAGCGTTGAAGTTCCAGGGGCCGGCTATGGCTACACCTTC. Translating it yields CSVEVPGAGYGYTF. The V call is TRBV29-1, the J call TRBJ1-2; a weak D match, TRBD1 (6 bases). The CDR3 loop spans 14 amino acids. From germline, CDR1 is SQVTM and CDR2 ANQGSEA. The V end lost 1 base, the J end lost 4 bases, and 13 bases lay between the germline ends.